Below, 2 T cell receptor beta chains from the same sample are listed, as sequenced in a study of blood T cell repertoires in COVID-19 (dated by TCRdb to about 2020). Library construction relied on the immunoSEQ multiplex PCR assay. The table comes from immuneACCESS by way of TCRdb, which keeps in-frame sequences with V and J called. Part of the clones is missing from these tables; in studies checked, under half for an unresolved V gene and the rest for unknown reasons. Present in this sample are more than 80,000 clones, about 90% of which were seen just once. The top ten constitute approximately 7% of the sample. The sample was peripheral blood. These receptors all come from a man aged 18 to 35 with COVID-19, enrolled during active disease.

This clone appeared once. This sequence joins TRBV27 and TRBJ2-7, with 8 bases aligning to TRBD1. In germline, CDR1 is MNHEY, CDR2 SMNVEV (reference sequence). V lost 6 bases, J lost 3 bases, and 10 bases stayed unmatched. The CDR3 contains 15 residues. The CDR3 loop is CASSAPGQVNYEQYF. The CDR3 nucleotides are TGTGCCAGCAGCGCCCCGGGACAGGTGAACTACGAGCAGTACTTC.

The chain uses TRBV2 and TRBJ2-3, with no clear D. CDR1 is SNHLY, CDR2 FYNNEI, per germline. V shed 4 bases and J shed 2 bases, with 10 bases lying between them. This CDR3 comprises 14 residues. The CDR3 region has the DNA TGTGCCAGCAGTGTAGCTTCCTACACAGATACGCAGTATTTT. Protein product: CASSVASYTDTQYF.